Below, one T cell receptor (beta chain) is given with its context. The data stem from a study of blood T cell repertoires in COVID-19. Background on the study: T cells, B-cell-depleted T cells, or PBMCs supplied cDNA or gDNA.

Profiling relied on immunoSEQ multiplex PCR, and the TCRdb table lists in-frame clones only, not all of them. The sample shows 230,000 or so clones, roughly 76% of them seen only once. Enrolment of Seattle patients took place during active infection, and they were followed longitudinally. This CDR3 region has 16 residues. J was trimmed by 5 bases and V by 0 bases; bases with no gene match: 4. The chain is built from TRBV23-1 and TRBJ2-5, with TRBD2 matching 12 bases. TRBV23-1 is an ORF for which the function is uncertain. Sequencing was done on a sample of peripheral blood. The receptor comes from a woman older than 75 with COVID-19, enrolled during active disease. The CDR3 DNA reads as TGCGCCAGCAGTCAATCCCCTAGCGGGGGGGCCGAGACCCAGTACTTC. Amino acid sequence: CASSQSPSGGAETQYF.